This is a list of T cell receptor beta chains from one sample in a study of CD4 and CD8 cells across lung adenocarcinoma regions. MiXCR was run by TCRdb on the PCR reads, yielding one entry per CDR3 protein. Of under 10,000 distinct CDR3 sequences in the sample, 40% to 55% were seen once. The sequencing sample was made of CD4+ T cells from the margin of a lung tumor. These receptors were collected from a male donor with lung adenocarcinoma. The CD4 and CD8 labels of this study may be unreliable. Both conserved end residues are part of each CDR3. Each record gives: V gene, J gene, D gene, clone size, CDR3 protein, CDR3 DNA. A D gene is named only where the DNA matches it firmly. Not all rows give a size; the values are once, few, many and, for expanded clones, a class.

TRBV6-5	TRBJ2-2	NA	many	CASSYGYAGNTGELFF	TGTGCCAGCAGTTACGGATATGCTGGGAACACCGGGGAGCTGTTTTTT
TRBV9	TRBJ2-3	NA	NA	CASSLGGTTDTQYF	TGTGCCAGCAGCCTAGGGGGAACCACAGATACGCAGTATTTT
TRBV23-1	TRBJ1-1	NA	NA	CASIWVQMNTEAFF	TGCGCCAGCATTTGGGTACAAATGAACACTGAAGCTTTCTTT
TRBV30	TRBJ1-3	NA	few	CAWTDSGNTIYF	TGTGCCTGGACCGATTCCGGAAACACCATATATTTT
TRBV27	TRBJ1-4	TRBD1	NA	CASSPPGTGIEKLFF	TGTGCCAGCAGTCCACCCGGGACAGGGATAGAAAAACTGTTTTTT
TRBV6-1	TRBJ2-1	NA	NA	CASSDYRGITTYNEQFF	TGTGCCAGCAGTGATTACCGCGGGATTACCACCTACAATGAGCAGTTCTTC
TRBV27	TRBJ1-4	NA	few	CASSPLGGKSEKLFF	TGTGCCAGCAGTCCCCTGGGGGGGAAGTCTGAAAAACTGTTTTTT
TRBV4-2	TRBJ1-2	NA	many	CASSQETRYTF	TGTGCCAGCAGCCAAGAGACGCGCTACACCTTC
TRBV27	TRBJ2-1	TRBD1	few	CASSLIAGQALWGQFF	TGTGCCAGCAGTTTAATCGCTGGACAGGCACTTTGGGGGCAGTTCTTC
TRBV20-1	TRBJ2-1	TRBD2	NA	CSASTSGRKTYNEQFF	TGCAGTGCTTCGACTAGCGGGAGGAAAACATACAATGAGCAGTTCTTC
TRBV27	TRBJ1-6	TRBD1	NA	CASSFGQGGSPLHF	TGTGCCAGCAGTTTTGGACAGGGTGGTTCACCCCTCCACTTT
TRBV6-1	TRBJ2-6	NA	NA	CASSEAGGAGGANVLTF	TGTGCCAGCAGTGAAGCGGGGGGGGCGGGGGGGGCCAACGTCCTGACTTTC
TRBV11-3	TRBJ2-7	NA	many	CASSLKNPPGTAPYEQYF	TGTGCCAGCAGCTTAAAGAATCCCCCCGGGACGGCCCCTTACGAGCAGTACTTC
TRBV4-1	TRBJ1-2	NA	NA	CASSQEGASDYGYTF	TGCGCCAGCAGCCAAGAGGGGGCGTCTGACTATGGCTACACCTTC
TRBV7-8	TRBJ2-1	TRBD2	many	CASSFPGLFSYNEQFF	TGTGCCAGCAGCTTCCCGGGACTATTTTCCTACAATGAGCAGTTCTTC
TRBV30	TRBJ1-2	NA	few	CAWSVSRAVHLF	TGTGCCTGGAGTGTATCCAGGGCAGTACACCTCTTC
TRBV6-1	TRBJ1-6	NA	NA	CASGAGPYNSPLHF	TGTGCCAGCGGGGCAGGGCCCTATAATTCACCCCTCCACTTT
TRBV27	TRBJ2-7	TRBD2	many	CASSLDGRYEQYF	TGTGCCAGCAGTTTGGACGGGAGGTACGAGCAGTACTTC
TRBV7-7	TRBJ2-1	TRBD1	many	CASSLRAGGMYEQFF	TGTGCCAGCAGCTTAAGGGCAGGGGGTATGTATGAGCAGTTCTTC
TRBV6-5	TRBJ2-5	NA	medium-sized	CASSIGSVETQYF	TGTGCCAGCAGTATTGGCTCCGTAGAGACCCAGTACTTC
TRBV7-2	TRBJ1-1	TRBD1	NA	CASNNPRTGLNTEAFF	TGTGCCAGCAACAACCCCAGGACAGGTTTGAACACTGAAGCTTTCTTT
TRBV27	TRBJ2-5	NA	many	CASSSGTESYF	TGTGCCAGCAGTTCCGGGACCGAGTCTTACTTC
TRBV6-1	TRBJ2-5	NA	NA	CATNRGGETQYF	TGTGCCACCAACAGGGGGGGAGAGACCCAGTACTTC
TRBV6-1	TRBJ2-7	NA	few	CACRQGAGGASLYEQYF	TGTGCCTGCCGTCAGGGGGCGGGGGGGGCCAGTTTATACGAGCAGTACTTC
TRBV6-1	TRBJ2-4	NA	NA	CASSERQPGSAKDIQYF	TGTGCCAGCAGTGAGCGGCAACCGGGGAGTGCCAAAGACATTCAGTACTTC
TRBV6-1	TRBJ2-3	NA	NA	CASSPKAVNTEAQFF	TGTGCCAGCAGTCCCAAGGCCGTAAACACCGAGGCGCAGTTTTTT
TRBV6-1	TRBJ2-1	NA	NA	CASIEGGLQPYNEQFF	TGTGCCAGCATCGAAGGGGGACTCCAACCCTACAATGAGCAGTTCTTC
TRBV10-1	TRBJ2-1	NA	few	CASSEQGGTGNEQFF	TGCGCCAGCAGTGAGCAAGGGGGTACTGGCAATGAGCAGTTCTTC
TRBV6-5	TRBJ2-6	NA	medium-sized	CASSYLSSGANVLTF	TGTGCCAGCAGTTACTTGAGCTCTGGGGCCAACGTCCTGACTTTC
TRBV27	TRBJ2-3	TRBD1	NA	CASRATGLSGQSSKDTQYF	TGTGCCAGCAGAGCCACGGGGCTATCGGGACAGTCTAGCAAAGATACGCAGTATTTC
TRBV27	TRBJ2-1	TRBD2	NA	CASSPFGRPYNEQFF	TGTGCCAGCAGTCCTTTCGGGAGGCCCTACAATGAGCAGTTCTTC
TRBV6-5	TRBJ1-4	NA	once	CASSYSWGGSEKLHF	TGTGCCAGCAGTTACAGTTGGGGGGGCTCTGAAAAACTGCATTTT
TRBV27	TRBJ2-7	NA	NA	CASSLLGARAGFYEQYF	TGTGCCAGCAGTTTATTAGGGGCCCGGGCGGGATTCTACGAGCAGTACTTC
TRBV27	TRBJ2-5	NA	NA	CASSFGGLGTQYF	TGTGCCAGCAGTTTTGGGGGGCTAGGGACCCAGTACTTC
TRBV14	TRBJ1-2	NA	many	CASSLTRGDTGYTF	TGTGCCAGCAGTTTAACACGGGGTGATACTGGCTACACCTTC
TRBV5-1	TRBJ2-1	NA	NA	CASSLRGAGNEQFF	TGCGCCAGCAGCTTAAGAGGGGCGGGGAATGAGCAGTTCTTC
TRBV6-1	TRBJ1-2	TRBD1	large	CASSEVDRGYGYTF	TGTGCCAGCAGTGAAGTGGACAGGGGCTATGGCTACACCTTC
TRBV6-1	TRBJ2-3	TRBD2	few	CASSQGTTVQYF	TGTGCCAGCAGTCAAGGGACTACCGTGCAGTATTTT
TRBV27	TRBJ2-5	TRBD1	NA	CASSTQGARETQYF	TGTGCCAGCAGTACCCAGGGGGCTCGGGAGACCCAGTACTTC
TRBV7-2	TRBJ2-3	NA	large	CASSLTADTDTQYF	TGTGCCAGCAGCTTAACAGCGGACACAGATACGCAGTATTTT
TRBV6-1	TRBJ2-1	NA	many	CASRDWGGLESYNEQFF	TGTGCCAGCCGCGATTGGGGGGGGCTTGAGTCCTACAATGAGCAGTTCTTC